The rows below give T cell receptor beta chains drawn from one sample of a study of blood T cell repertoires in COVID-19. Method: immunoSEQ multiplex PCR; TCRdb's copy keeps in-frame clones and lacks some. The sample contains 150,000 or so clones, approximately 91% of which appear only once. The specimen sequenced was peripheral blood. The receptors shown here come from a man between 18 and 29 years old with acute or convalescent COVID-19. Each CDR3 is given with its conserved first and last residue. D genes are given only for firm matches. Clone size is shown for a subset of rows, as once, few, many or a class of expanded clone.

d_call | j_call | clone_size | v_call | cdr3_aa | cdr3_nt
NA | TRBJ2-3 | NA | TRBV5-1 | CASSSPGSDTQYF | TGCGCCAGCAGCTCCCCGGGGTCAGATACGCAGTATTTT
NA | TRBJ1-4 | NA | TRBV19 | CASSLTPGEKLFF | TGTGCCAGTAGTCTAACCCCGGGGGAAAAACTGTTTTTT
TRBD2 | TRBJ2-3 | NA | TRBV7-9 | CASTLAGVGTDTQYF | TGTGCCAGCACCTTAGCGGGAGTTGGAACAGATACGCAGTATTTT
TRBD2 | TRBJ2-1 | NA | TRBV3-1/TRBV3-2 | CASSPGGNEQFF | TGTGCCAGCAGCCCGGGGGGCAATGAGCAGTTCTTC
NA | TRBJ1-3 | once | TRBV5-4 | CASSVAGTLSGNTIYF | TGTGCCAGCAGCGTCGCGGGGACCCTCTCTGGAAACACCATATATTTT
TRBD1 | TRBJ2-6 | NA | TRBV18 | CASSPLGTGGSGANVLTF | TGTGCCAGCTCACCACTGGGGACAGGGGGATCTGGGGCCAACGTCCTGACTTTC
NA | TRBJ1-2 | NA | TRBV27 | CASSFSGNYGYTF | TGTGCCAGCAGTTTTTCGGGGAACTATGGCTACACCTTC
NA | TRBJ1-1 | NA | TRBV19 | CASTSYAEAFF | TGTGCCAGTACTTCCTACGCTGAAGCTTTCTTT
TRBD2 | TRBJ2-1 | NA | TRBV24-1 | CATSDLGGRAGNEQFF | TGTGCCACCAGTGATTTAGGTGGGAGGGCGGGGAATGAGCAGTTCTTC
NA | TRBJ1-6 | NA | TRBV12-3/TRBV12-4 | CASSSLLSPLHF | TGTGCCAGCAGTTCTCTTCTTTCACCCCTCCACTTT
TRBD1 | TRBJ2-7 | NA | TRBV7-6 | CASSSGQGSSYEQYF | TGTGCCAGCAGCTCAGGACAGGGGTCCTCCTACGAGCAGTACTTC
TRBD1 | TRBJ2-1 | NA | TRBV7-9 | CASSPRGTGSGLGHEQFF | TGTGCCAGCAGCCCTAGGGGGACAGGGTCAGGACTAGGCCATGAGCAGTTCTTC
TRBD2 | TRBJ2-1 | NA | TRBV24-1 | CATSDPLAGGSSYNEQFF | TGTGCCACCAGTGATCCACTAGCGGGAGGGAGCTCCTACAATGAGCAGTTCTTC
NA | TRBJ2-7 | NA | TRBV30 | CAWSSGFSYEQYF | TGTGCCTGGAGTTCGGGGTTCTCCTACGAGCAGTACTTC
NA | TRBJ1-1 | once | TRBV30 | CAWKDSNEAFF | TGTGCCTGGAAGGACAGTAATGAAGCTTTCTTT
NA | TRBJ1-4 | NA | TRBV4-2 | CASSQDSTGSNEKLFF | TGTGCCAGCAGCCAAGATAGTACAGGGAGTAATGAAAAACTGTTTTTT
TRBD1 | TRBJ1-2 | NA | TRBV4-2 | CASSQDVQQGDGYTF | TGTGCCAGCAGCCAAGATGTGCAACAGGGGGATGGCTACACCTTC